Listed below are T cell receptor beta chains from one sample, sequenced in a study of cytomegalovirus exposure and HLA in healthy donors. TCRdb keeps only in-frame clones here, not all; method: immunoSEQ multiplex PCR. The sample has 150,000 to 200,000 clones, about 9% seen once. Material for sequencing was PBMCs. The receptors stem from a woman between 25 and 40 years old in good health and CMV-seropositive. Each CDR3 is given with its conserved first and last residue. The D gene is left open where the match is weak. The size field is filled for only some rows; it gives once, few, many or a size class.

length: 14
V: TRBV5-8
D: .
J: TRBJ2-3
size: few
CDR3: CASSLGGAPDTQYF
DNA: TGTGCCAGCAGCTTGGGTGGGGCCCCAGATACGCAGTATTTT

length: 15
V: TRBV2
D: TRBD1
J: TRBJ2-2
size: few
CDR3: CASTLQGGNTGELFF
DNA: TGTGCCAGCACACTACAGGGGGGAAACACCGGGGAGCTGTTTTTT

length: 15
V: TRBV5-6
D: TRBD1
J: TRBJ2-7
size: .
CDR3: CASSLGTGPTYEQYF
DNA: TGTGCCAGCAGCCTAGGGACAGGGCCTACATACGAGCAGTACTTC

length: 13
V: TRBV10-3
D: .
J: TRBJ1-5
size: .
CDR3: CAIREPGTQPQHF
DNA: TGTGCCATCAGAGAACCAGGAACACAGCCCCAGCATTTT

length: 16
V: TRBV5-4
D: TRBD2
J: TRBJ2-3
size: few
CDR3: CASSLGHPNGGDTQYF
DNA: TGTGCCAGCAGCTTGGGACACCCAAACGGGGGGGATACGCAGTATTTT

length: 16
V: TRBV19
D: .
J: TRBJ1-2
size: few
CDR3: CASSIANSYLNYGYTF
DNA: TGTGCCAGTAGTATAGCTAACAGCTACCTTAACTATGGCTACACCTTC

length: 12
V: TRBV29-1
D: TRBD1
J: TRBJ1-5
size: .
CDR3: CSVGTGDQPQHF
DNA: TGCAGCGTAGGGACAGGGGATCAGCCCCAGCATTTT

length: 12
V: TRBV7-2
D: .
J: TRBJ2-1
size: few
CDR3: CASSLKPGGQFF
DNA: TGTGCCAGCAGCTTAAAGCCCGGAGGGCAGTTCTTC

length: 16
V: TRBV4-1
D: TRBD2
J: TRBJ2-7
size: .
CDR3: CASSQGEREVGVEQYF
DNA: TGCGCCAGCAGCCAAGGCGAGCGGGAGGTAGGGGTCGAGCAGTACTTC

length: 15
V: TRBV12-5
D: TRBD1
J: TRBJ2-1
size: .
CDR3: CASGAPGQGANEQFF
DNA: TGTGCTAGTGGAGCTCCCGGACAGGGTGCGAATGAGCAGTTCTTC

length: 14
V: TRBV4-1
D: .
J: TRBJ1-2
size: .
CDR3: CASSQDQGYYGYTF
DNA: TGCGCCAGCAGCCAAGATCAGGGTTACTATGGCTACACCTTC

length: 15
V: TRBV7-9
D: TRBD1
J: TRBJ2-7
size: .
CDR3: CASSQDRVVRNEQYF
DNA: TGTGCCAGCAGCCAGGACAGGGTCGTTCGTAACGAGCAGTACTTC

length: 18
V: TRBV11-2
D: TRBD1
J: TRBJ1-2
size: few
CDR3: CASRFLDLNQGGGYGYTF
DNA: TGTGCCAGCAGATTCCTCGATTTAAATCAGGGGGGTGGCTATGGCTACACCTTC

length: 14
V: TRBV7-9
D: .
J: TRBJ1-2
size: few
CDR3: CASSWASGTDPPTF
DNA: .

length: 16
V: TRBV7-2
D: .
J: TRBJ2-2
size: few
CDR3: CASSSPGTSNTGELFF
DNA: TGTGCCAGCAGCTCACCTGGGACATCTAACACCGGGGAGCTGTTTTTT

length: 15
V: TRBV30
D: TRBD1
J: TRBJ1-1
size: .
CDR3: CAWRAPDRGRKGAFF
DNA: TGTGCCTGGAGGGCCCCGGACAGGGGGCGCAAAGGGGCTTTCTTT

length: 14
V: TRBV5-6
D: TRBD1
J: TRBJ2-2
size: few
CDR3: CARLTGVLTGELFF
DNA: TGTGCCAGATTAACAGGGGTCCTGACCGGGGAGCTGTTTTTT

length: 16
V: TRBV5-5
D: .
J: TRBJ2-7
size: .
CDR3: CASSRPPTQGGYEQYF
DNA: TGTGCCAGCAGCCGCCCACCTACACAGGGAGGGTACGAGCAGTACTTC

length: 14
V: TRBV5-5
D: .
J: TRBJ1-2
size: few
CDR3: CASSLNPGAYGYTF
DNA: TGTGCCAGCAGCTTGAACCCAGGGGCCTATGGCTACACCTTC

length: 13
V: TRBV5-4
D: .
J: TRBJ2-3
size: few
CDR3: CASSFGGSDTQYF
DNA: TGTGCCAGCAGCTTTGGGGGGTCAGATACGCAGTATTTT

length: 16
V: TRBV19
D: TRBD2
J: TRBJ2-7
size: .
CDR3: CASSSHPLAGVVEQYF
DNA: TGTGCCAGTAGTTCCCACCCCCTAGCGGGAGTAGTCGAGCAGTACTTC

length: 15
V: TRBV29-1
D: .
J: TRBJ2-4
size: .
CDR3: CSVVGGLLAKNIQYF
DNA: TGCAGCGTTGTAGGGGGTTTACTAGCCAAAAACATTCAGTACTTC

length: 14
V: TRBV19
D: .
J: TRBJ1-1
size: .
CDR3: CASSPRGWYTEAFF
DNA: TGTGCCAGTAGTCCCAGAGGGTGGTATACTGAAGCTTTCTTT

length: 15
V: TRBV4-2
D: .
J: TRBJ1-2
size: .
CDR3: CASSQPRTANYGYTF
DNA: TGTGCCAGCAGCCAACCACGGACAGCCAACTATGGCTACACCTTC

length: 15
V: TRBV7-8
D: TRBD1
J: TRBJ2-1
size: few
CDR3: CASSLPGQGSNEQFF
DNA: TGTGCCAGCAGCTTACCGGGACAGGGCTCCAATGAGCAGTTCTTC

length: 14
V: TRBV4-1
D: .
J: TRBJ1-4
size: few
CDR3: CASSQPGLSLRVFF
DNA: TGCGCCAGCAGCCAGCCGGGACTGTCTCTGCGGGTGTTTTTT

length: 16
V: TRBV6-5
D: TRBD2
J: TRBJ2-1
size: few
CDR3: CASSYSRRGAYNEQFF
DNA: TGTGCCAGCAGTTACTCGAGGCGGGGGGCCTACAATGAGCAGTTCTTC

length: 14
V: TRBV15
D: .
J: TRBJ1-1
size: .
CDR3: CATSQISEDTEAFF
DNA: TGTGCCACCAGCCAAATTTCCGAGGACACTGAAGCTTTCTTT

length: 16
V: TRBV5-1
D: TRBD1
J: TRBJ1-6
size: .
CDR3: CASSLASRQGSSPLHF
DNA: TGCGCCAGCAGCTTGGCCAGCAGACAGGGAAGTTCACCCCTCCACTTT

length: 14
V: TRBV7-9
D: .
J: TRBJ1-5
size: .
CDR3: CASSPGSLMQPQHF
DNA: TGTGCCAGCAGCCCGGGGAGCCTGATGCAGCCCCAGCATTTT

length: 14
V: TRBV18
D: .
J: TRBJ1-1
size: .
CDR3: CASSQKAGSTEAFF
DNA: TGTGCCAGCTCACAGAAAGCAGGAAGCACTGAAGCTTTCTTT

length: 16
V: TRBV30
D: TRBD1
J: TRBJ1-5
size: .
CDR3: CAWSSAGTGGNQPQHF
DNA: TGTGCCTGGAGCTCCGCCGGGACAGGGGGAAATCAGCCCCAGCATTTT

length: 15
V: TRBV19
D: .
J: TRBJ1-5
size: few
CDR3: CASSIVDSGNQPQHF
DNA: TGTGCCAGTAGTATAGTGGATTCAGGGAATCAGCCCCAGCATTTT

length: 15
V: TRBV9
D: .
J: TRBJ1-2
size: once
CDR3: CASSVSPDTAYGYTF
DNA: TGTGCCAGCAGCGTTAGTCCCGACACGGCCTATGGCTACACCTTC

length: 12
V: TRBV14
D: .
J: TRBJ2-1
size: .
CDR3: CASSPQGNEQFF
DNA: TGTGCCAGCAGCCCGCAGGGGAATGAGCAGTTCTTC

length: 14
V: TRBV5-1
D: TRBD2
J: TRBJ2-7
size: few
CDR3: CASSITSGPYEQYF
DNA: TGCGCCAGCAGCATCACTAGCGGGCCCTACGAGCAGTACTTC

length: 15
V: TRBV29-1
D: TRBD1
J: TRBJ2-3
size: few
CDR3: CSVGQGAGGTDTQYF
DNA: TGCAGCGTTGGGCAGGGGGCCGGCGGAACAGATACGCAGTATTTT

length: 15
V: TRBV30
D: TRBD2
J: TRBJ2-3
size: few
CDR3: CAWSLGGSAIDTQYF
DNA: TGTGCCTGGAGCCTTGGCGGGAGCGCTATAGATACGCAGTATTTT

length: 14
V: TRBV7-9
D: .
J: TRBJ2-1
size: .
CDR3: CASSLRTTYNEQFF
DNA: TGTGCCAGCAGCTTAAGGACTACCTACAATGAGCAGTTCTTC

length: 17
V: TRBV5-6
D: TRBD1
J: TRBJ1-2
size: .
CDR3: CASSLAALQGAGYGYTF
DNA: TGTGCCAGCAGCTTGGCGGCCCTACAGGGGGCCGGCTATGGCTACACCTTC

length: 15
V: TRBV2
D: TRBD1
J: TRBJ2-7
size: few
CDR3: CAMYTQGATSYEQYF
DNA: TGTGCCATGTACACACAGGGGGCGACCTCCTACGAGCAGTACTTC

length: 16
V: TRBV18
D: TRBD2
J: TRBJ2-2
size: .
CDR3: CASSPGLAGGTGELFF
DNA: TGTGCCAGCTCACCAGGACTAGCGGGAGGTACCGGGGAGCTGTTTTTT

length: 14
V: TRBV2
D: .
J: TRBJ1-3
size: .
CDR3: CASSEVLSGNTIYF
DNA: TGTGCCAGCAGTGAAGTCCTCTCTGGAAACACCATATATTTT

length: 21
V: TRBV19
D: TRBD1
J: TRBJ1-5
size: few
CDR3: CASSTHTTPGGTPLGNQPQHF
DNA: TGTGCCAGTAGTACCCACACCACTCCAGGGGGAACACCGTTAGGCAATCAGCCCCAGCATTTT

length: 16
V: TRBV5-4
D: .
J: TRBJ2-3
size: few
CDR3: CASSALPGVLEDTQYF
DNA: TGTGCCAGCAGCGCCCTCCCAGGGGTCCTAGAAGATACGCAGTATTTT

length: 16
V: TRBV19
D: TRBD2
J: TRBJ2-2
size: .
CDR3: CASTHSGSANTGELFF
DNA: TGTGCCAGTACCCATAGCGGGTCAGCGAACACCGGGGAGCTGTTTTTT

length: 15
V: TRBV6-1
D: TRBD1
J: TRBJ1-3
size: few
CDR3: CASSEAGQVGNTIYF
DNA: TGTGCCAGCAGTGAAGCAGGACAGGTTGGAAACACCATATATTTT

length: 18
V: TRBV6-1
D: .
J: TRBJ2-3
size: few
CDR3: CASSANAVRLGGADTQYF
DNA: TGTGCCAGCAGTGCGAACGCCGTCCGACTAGGAGGCGCAGATACGCAGTATTTT

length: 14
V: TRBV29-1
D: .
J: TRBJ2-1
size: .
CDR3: CSVELVDRINEQFF
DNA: TGCAGCGTTGAACTGGTGGACAGAATCAATGAGCAGTTCTTC

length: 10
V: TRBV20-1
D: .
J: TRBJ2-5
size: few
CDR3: CSARRETQYF
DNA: TGCAGTGCTAGACGAGAGACCCAGTACTTC

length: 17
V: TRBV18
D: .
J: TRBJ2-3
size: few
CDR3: CASSPMGFRQSTDTQYF
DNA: TGTGCCAGCTCACCAATGGGATTTAGACAGAGCACAGATACGCAGTATTTT

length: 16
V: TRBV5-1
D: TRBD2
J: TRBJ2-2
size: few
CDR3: CASSHPAGGPAGELFF
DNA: TGCGCCAGCAGCCACCCAGCGGGAGGGCCTGCCGGGGAGCTGTTTTTT

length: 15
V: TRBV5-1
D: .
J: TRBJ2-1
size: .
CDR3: CASSFGTVSYNEQFF
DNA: TGCGCCAGCAGCTTCGGTACGGTTTCCTACAATGAGCAGTTCTTC

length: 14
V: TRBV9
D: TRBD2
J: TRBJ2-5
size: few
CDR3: CASSVAGNQETQYF
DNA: TGTGCCAGCAGTGTAGCGGGAAACCAAGAGACCCAGTACTTC

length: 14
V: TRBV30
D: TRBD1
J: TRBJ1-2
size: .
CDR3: CAWSQGTASYGYTF
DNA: TGTGCCTGGAGTCAAGGGACAGCGAGCTATGGCTACACCTTC

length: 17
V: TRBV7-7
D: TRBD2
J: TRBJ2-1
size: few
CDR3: CASSPAETRTAGDEQFF
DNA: TGTGCCAGCAGCCCGGCCGAGACACGGACTGCGGGGGATGAGCAGTTCTTC